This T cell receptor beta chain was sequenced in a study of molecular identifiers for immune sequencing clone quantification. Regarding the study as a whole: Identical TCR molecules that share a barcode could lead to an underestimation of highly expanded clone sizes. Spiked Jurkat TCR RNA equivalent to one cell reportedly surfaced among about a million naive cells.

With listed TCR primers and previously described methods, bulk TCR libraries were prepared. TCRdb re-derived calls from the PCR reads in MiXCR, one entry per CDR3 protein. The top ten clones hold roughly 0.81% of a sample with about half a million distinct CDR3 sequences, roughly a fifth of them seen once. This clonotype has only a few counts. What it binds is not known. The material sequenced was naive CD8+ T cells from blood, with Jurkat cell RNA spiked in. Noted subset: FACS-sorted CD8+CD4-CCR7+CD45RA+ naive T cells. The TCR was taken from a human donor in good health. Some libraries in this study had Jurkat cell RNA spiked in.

The CDR3 spells CASSLSSIGRKNWHGYTF. CDR3 coding DNA: TGTGCCAGCAGTTTATCGTCTATCGGGCGGAAAAACTGGCATGGCTACACCTTC. This chain joins TRBV27 and TRBJ1-2; D uncertain. The germline gives CDR1 MNHEY, CDR2 SMNVEV (reference sequence). The CDR3 is 18 residues long. V lost 0 bases to trimming and J lost 6 bases, with 23 bases between them.